These T cell receptor beta chains were read from a single sample in a study of shared clonotypes between healthy human individuals. Assay used: immunoSEQ multiplex PCR; TCRdb lists only in-frame clones, some missing. The data contain around 1,000,000 clones, 60% to 80% of them seen just once; the ten biggest clones take up approximately 0.95%. Sequencing was done on a sample of memory CD4+ T cells from PBMCs. The receptors here all came from a man between 18 and 35 years old in good health. Some clones in this sample may be carry-over from other donors' samples. The CDR3 runs from the conserved cysteine through the conserved F or W. The order of the fields is CDR3 length, V gene, D gene, J gene, CDR3 protein, CDR3 DNA. D genes are given only for firm matches.

CDR3 length: 15; V gene: TRBV7-2; D gene: TRBD2; J gene: TRBJ2-1; CDR3 protein: CASLKQSGSHNEQFF; CDR3 DNA: TGTGCCAGCCTAAAACAGAGCGGGAGCCACAATGAGCAGTTCTTC
CDR3 length: 12; V gene: TRBV6-6; D gene: .; J gene: TRBJ2-5; CDR3 protein: CASSYVGETQYF; CDR3 DNA: TGTGCCAGCAGTTACGTCGGTGAGACCCAGTACTTC
CDR3 length: 14; V gene: TRBV5-1; D gene: TRBD1; J gene: TRBJ1-2; CDR3 protein: CASSLGLQGDGYTF; CDR3 DNA: TGCGCCAGCAGCTTGGGTCTGCAGGGGGATGGCTACACCTTC
CDR3 length: 16; V gene: TRBV7-2; D gene: .; J gene: TRBJ2-3; CDR3 protein: CASSLLGGALTDTQYF; CDR3 DNA: TGTGCCAGCAGCTTACTGGGTGGAGCCCTCACAGATACGCAGTATTTT
CDR3 length: 14; V gene: TRBV5-1; D gene: .; J gene: TRBJ1-1; CDR3 protein: CASSLGADLSEAFF; CDR3 DNA: TGCGCCAGCAGCTTGGGTGCAGACCTATCGGAAGCTTTCTTT
CDR3 length: 13; V gene: TRBV5-1; D gene: .; J gene: TRBJ1-2; CDR3 protein: CASSRDSNYGYTF; CDR3 DNA: TGCGCCAGCAGCCGGGATTCTAACTATGGCTACACCTTC
CDR3 length: 14; V gene: TRBV10-3; D gene: TRBD2; J gene: TRBJ2-1; CDR3 protein: CAIEPAGAGNEQFF; CDR3 DNA: TGTGCCATCGAGCCCGCGGGAGCTGGCAATGAGCAGTTCTTC
CDR3 length: 16; V gene: TRBV7-2; D gene: TRBD1; J gene: TRBJ2-7; CDR3 protein: CASSFQPPGQGGEQYF; CDR3 DNA: TGTGCCAGCAGCTTCCAACCCCCGGGACAGGGCGGCGAGCAGTACTTC
CDR3 length: 15; V gene: TRBV7-3; D gene: .; J gene: TRBJ2-6; CDR3 protein: CASSFSFPGANVLTF; CDR3 DNA: TGTGCCAGCAGCTTTTCTTTTCCTGGGGCCAACGTCCTGACTTTC
CDR3 length: 15; V gene: TRBV27; D gene: .; J gene: TRBJ1-1; CDR3 protein: CASIGGGQANTEAFF; CDR3 DNA: TGTGCCAGCATCGGGGGGGGGCAAGCGAACACTGAAGCTTTCTTT
CDR3 length: 14; V gene: TRBV6-1; D gene: TRBD1; J gene: TRBJ1-2; CDR3 protein: CASSEARGATGYTF; CDR3 DNA: TGTGCCAGCAGTGAAGCCAGGGGGGCGACGGGCTACACCTTC
CDR3 length: 17; V gene: TRBV7-2; D gene: .; J gene: TRBJ2-4; CDR3 protein: CASSLNGVGLPINIQYF; CDR3 DNA: TGTGCCAGCAGCTTAAATGGGGTGGGATTACCTATTAACATTCAGTACTTC
CDR3 length: 13; V gene: TRBV6-4; D gene: TRBD1; J gene: TRBJ2-1; CDR3 protein: CASSGSDREEQFF; CDR3 DNA: TGTGCCAGCAGTGGAAGTGACAGGGAGGAGCAGTTCTTC
CDR3 length: 14; V gene: TRBV5-4; D gene: .; J gene: TRBJ2-1; CDR3 protein: CASSFRGSYNEQFF; CDR3 DNA: TGTGCCAGCAGCTTTAGGGGCTCCTACAATGAGCAGTTCTTC
CDR3 length: 14; V gene: TRBV7-8; D gene: .; J gene: TRBJ1-2; CDR3 protein: CASRRSPRGYGYTF; CDR3 DNA: TGTGCCAGCAGACGAAGCCCCCGGGGCTATGGCTACACCTTC
CDR3 length: 18; V gene: TRBV9; D gene: .; J gene: TRBJ2-3; CDR3 protein: CASSVGVSSGGVGDTQYF; CDR3 DNA: TGTGCCAGCAGCGTAGGGGTTTCGAGCGGCGGGGTAGGAGATACGCAGTATTTT
CDR3 length: 16; V gene: TRBV27; D gene: .; J gene: TRBJ2-5; CDR3 protein: CASNPGRPTREETQYF; CDR3 DNA: TGTGCCAGCAACCCGGGACGGCCGACTAGGGAAGAGACCCAGTACTTC
CDR3 length: 15; V gene: TRBV5-1; D gene: TRBD1; J gene: TRBJ2-3; CDR3 protein: CASSLGQGVADTQYF; CDR3 DNA: TGCGCCAGCAGCCTGGGACAGGGGGTTGCAGATACGCAGTATTTT
CDR3 length: 17; V gene: TRBV5-4; D gene: TRBD2; J gene: TRBJ2-3; CDR3 protein: CASSPRLAGGGSDTQYF; CDR3 DNA: TGTGCCAGCAGCCCTCGACTAGCGGGAGGAGGATCAGATACGCAGTATTTT
CDR3 length: 16; V gene: TRBV5-1; D gene: TRBD2; J gene: TRBJ2-2; CDR3 protein: CASSLVPSGSPGELFF; CDR3 DNA: TGCGCCAGCAGCTTGGTCCCTAGCGGGAGTCCCGGGGAGCTGTTTTTT
CDR3 length: 15; V gene: TRBV5-1; D gene: .; J gene: TRBJ2-2; CDR3 protein: CASSLGPGNTGELFF; CDR3 DNA: TGCGCCAGCAGCTTGGGGCCCGGGAACACCGGGGAGCTGTTTTTT
CDR3 length: 16; V gene: TRBV4-1; D gene: TRBD1; J gene: TRBJ1-1; CDR3 protein: CASSQTPGQGVLQAFF; CDR3 DNA: TGCGCCAGCAGCCAAACTCCTGGACAGGGCGTTCTCCAAGCTTTCTTT
CDR3 length: 17; V gene: TRBV28; D gene: TRBD1; J gene: TRBJ1-2; CDR3 protein: CASSPTRQGPSNYGYTF; CDR3 DNA: TGTGCCAGCAGTCCCACCCGACAGGGCCCCTCTAACTATGGCTACACCTTC
CDR3 length: 13; V gene: TRBV7-2; D gene: .; J gene: TRBJ2-7; CDR3 protein: CASSRTRAYEQYF; CDR3 DNA: TGTGCCAGCAGCAGAACTAGGGCCTACGAGCAGTACTTC
CDR3 length: 17; V gene: TRBV25-1; D gene: TRBD2; J gene: TRBJ2-5; CDR3 protein: CASSAPWTSGSQETQYF; CDR3 DNA: TGTGCCAGCAGTGCCCCCTGGACTAGCGGGAGCCAAGAGACCCAGTACTTC
CDR3 length: 14; V gene: TRBV5-1; D gene: .; J gene: TRBJ1-4; CDR3 protein: CASSTGQFNEKLFF; CDR3 DNA: TGCGCCAGCAGTACCGGCCAGTTTAATGAAAAACTGTTTTTT
CDR3 length: 13; V gene: TRBV6-5; D gene: .; J gene: TRBJ2-1; CDR3 protein: CASRRDLYNEQFF; CDR3 DNA: TGTGCCAGTCGGAGGGACCTCTACAATGAGCAGTTCTTC